Shown below are 7 T cell receptor beta chains from a single sample sequenced in a study of blood T cell repertoires in COVID-19. Clones were read by immunoSEQ multiplex PCR, and TCRdb kept only the in-frame ones, dropping some. The sample comprises about 330,000 clones, around 90% of which are singletons, and around a sixth rests with the top ten. The sequencing input was PBMCs or T cells enriched from blood (not recorded which). These receptor sequences come from a woman in her twenties or thirties who had recovered from COVID-19.

The chain employs TRBV15 and TRBJ2-1; 13 nucleotides line up with TRBD2. Germline trimming cut 0 bases from V and 6 bases from J; bases unmatched to any gene: 5. CDR3 length: 17 amino acids. The germline gives CDR1 LNHNV, CDR2 YYDKDF (reference sequence). The CDR3 region is CATSRDYGLAGVNEQFF. CDR3 sequence (DNA): TGTGCCACCAGCAGAGATTACGGACTAGCGGGAGTCAATGAGCAGTTCTTC.

The chain uses TRBV19 and TRBJ2-2; no clear D gene. Germline CDR1 LNHDA, CDR2 SQIVND (reference sequence). Trimming cost V 3 bases and J 1 base, with 3 bases left between them. The CDR3 spans 13 residues. As DNA, the CDR3 is TGTGCCAGTAGTATCATGAACACCGGGGAGCTGTTTTTT. It specifies CASSIMNTGELFF.

The table lists this clone with a count of one. The rearrangement uses TRBV18 and TRBJ2-2; unclear D gene. CDR1 and CDR2 (germline): KGHSH, LQKENI. This CDR3 is built from 15 residues. V gave up 6 bases and J gave up 1 base, with 12 bases separating them. The CDR3 nucleotides read TGTGCCAGCTCCCTATCCACCGTGAACACCGGGGAGCTGTTTTTT. Encoded protein: CASSLSTVNTGELFF.

The chain links TRBV28 to TRBJ1-2, with D possibly matching TRBD1 (6 bases). The germline V and J ends were trimmed by 2 bases and 6 bases, with 16 bases remaining between them. The CDR3 extends over 15 amino acids. Germline V gives CDR1 MDHEN, CDR2 SYDVKM. In nucleotides, the CDR3 is TGTGCCAGCAGTTTAGTATCACAGGGCCCGGATGGCTACACCTTC. Its protein is CASSLVSQGPDGYTF.

This clone was found once. The chain combines TRBV12-3 or TRBV12-4 with TRBJ1-2; TRBD1 agrees at 7 bases. The length of the CDR3 is 12 residues. J lost 8 bases, V lost 5 bases, and 5 bases had no gene match. The CDR3 sequence: CASSETGFGYTF. The CDR3 DNA reads as TGTGCCAGCAGTGAGACAGGGTTCGGCTACACCTTC.

This chain uses TRBV28 with TRBJ2-2; TRBD1 matches at 9 bases. Trimming removed 5 bases from V and 2 bases from J; junction bases left unmatched: 3. CDR3 length equals 15 residues. CDR1 and CDR2 (germline): MDHEN, SYDVKM. CDR3 sequence reads: CASSPDRGNTGELFF. Written as DNA, the CDR3 is TGTGCCAGCAGTCCGGACAGGGGTAACACCGGGGAGCTGTTTTTT.

The chain couples TRBV28 to TRBJ1-1, with no clear D. This CDR3 has 12 residues. CDR1 is MDHEN, CDR2 SYDVKM, per germline. This CDR3 reads CRSHSINTEAFF. In DNA form, the CDR3 reads TGTAGGAGCCACTCGATAAACACTGAAGCTTTCTTT.